This entry features one T cell receptor (beta chain) sequence. Random hexamers served to reverse transcribe roughly 0.5 to 1 ug RNA. The TCR beta CDR3 was amplified by immunoSEQ multiplex PCR across 54 Vbeta, 13 Jbeta. Via MiXCR, TCRdb re-called the immunoSEQ multiplex PCR reads, giving one row per CDR3 protein. The sample lists 150,000 to 200,000 distinct CDR3 sequences; approximately 95% were seen once. CDR1 and CDR2 (germline): DFQATT, SNEGSKA (reference sequence). The junction had 11 bases not matched to a gene; V was cut back by 6 bases and J by 3 bases. The CDR3 extends over 15 amino acids. This record belongs to a study of CD8 T cells in Susac syndrome. From blood CD8+ and CD4+ T cells, the TCR beta chain was sequenced.

The origin of this receptor is a human donor in good health. The V gene is TRBV20-1, the J gene TRBJ1-5; 7 positions match TRBD1. The sequencing sample was made of CD4+ T cells from PBMCs. This CDR3 reads CSAHSPDRVNQPQHF. The CDR3 bases are TGCAGTGCCCACTCTCCAGACAGGGTCAATCAGCCCCAGCATTTT.